This T cell receptor beta chain derives from a study of cytomegalovirus exposure and HLA in healthy donors (dated by TCRdb to 2017 to 2019). In terms of the full investigation: An earlier analysis of a few hundred of the donors reported about 260 Gb of sequence data and roughly 120 million unique TCR beta sequences obtained from about 200 million T cells. An early release that covered approximately 600 HLA-typed donors contained about 290 gigabases of sequencing data and tens of millions of unique TCR sequences. The genetic ancestry cluster associated with self-reported Caucasian donors included 65% to 90% of the roughly 360 genotyped donors. The study aimed to test whether signatures of past pathogen exposure could be identified by cataloging public T cell receptors. The study profiled the T cell repertoires of about 720 subjects by immunosequencing and related them to cytomegalovirus serostatus. In addition to the first cohort of around 670 subjects, a separate validation cohort of approximately 130 different subjects was used. The study combined high-throughput TCR immunosequencing, statistical association of individual TCRs with disease status, and machine learning to predict cytomegalovirus infection status. To study patterns of TCR occurrence, a later analysis re-analyzed previously published TCR beta repertoires from several hundred donors and added high-resolution HLA genotyping. Rather than drawing on any new phenotypic data, the later analysis identified candidate immune exposures from TCR beta sequences and the way those sequences occurred across donors. To decide whether each TCR beta V gene segment behaved as functional or pseudogenic, an earlier analysis of over 500 of the donors relied on high-throughput TCR beta sequencing. Donor age, sex, ethnicity and CMV serostatus were compiled together with the repertoire data. A later genetic analysis took genome-wide SNP genotypes for 398 of the 666 donors and used that subset as a discovery cohort. Every discovery cohort repertoire had been produced on one sequencing platform. Class I and class II HLA loci were covered by the typing at four-digit resolution. The number of donors typed differed by locus, with roughly 620-630 for A, B, C, DRB1 and DQB1, roughly 520 for DQA1, over 600 for DPA1, and about 450 for DPB1. Roughly 5 DR-DQ haplotypes were handled as single units for association and clustering because linkage in the cohort was strong. On average, 235,054 unique TCR beta nucleotide sequences were sequenced per donor among 300 to 500 genotyped donors of the cohort, with 15% to 20% of those sequences being non-productive.

Remarks on this clone: Its target antigen remains unknown. No much larger clonotype is one base removed from it; base qualities were not supplied.

Overall study outcomes, separate from this receptor: In a later genetic analysis, fewer N-insertions in productive TCRs were reported among donors in an Asian-associated ancestry cluster than the 666-donor mean. According to a later analysis, parvovirus B19, influenza, CMV and Epstein-Barr virus appeared linked to several top co-occurrence clusters. HLA typing was unavailable for some donors at each locus, so association tests used only the typed subset. The cohort was sequenced for TCR beta chains only, and without alpha or paired-chain data the features that could be detected were limited. In a later genetic analysis, a missense DCLRE1C variant was associated with V-gene and J-gene trimming of TCR beta chains, and the association was replicated in an independent cohort. Immune exposure information for the cohort was limited to CMV serostatus. A further reported finding was that TCR beta sequences accurately predicted the HLA-A and HLA-B alleles for most subjects in the first cohort. A total of 150 to 200 TCR beta chains were listed by the study as associated with cytomegalovirus. Broadly in line with IMGT annotations, most TCR beta V segments showed up in productive rearrangements about 90% or about 30% of the time in an earlier analysis of a few hundred of the donors. Presence/absence analyses assumed roughly uniform sequencing depth across donors, an assumption that may not hold. In a later analysis, HLA-associated TCR beta chains showed more clonal expansion and lower generation probabilities than non-associated chains that were equally common. A group of highly shared sequence variants was considered likely to be a technical artifact of the sequencing pipeline. A later analysis found that TCR association rates varied across HLA loci, with DRB1 alleles showing the most associated TCRs and HLA-C alleles the fewest. In a later analysis, 16,951 TCR beta sequences were associated with specific HLA alleles at a false discovery rate of 0.05. In both the original and validation cohorts, the classifier was reported to diagnose cytomegalovirus status with high specificity and sensitivity. Strong co-occurrence of HLA alleles, especially DR and DQ, made assigning TCR associations to individual alleles difficult. Most CMV-associated TCR beta chains appeared to be HLA-restricted in a later analysis, and the HLA associations seemed to be driven largely by CMV exposure. Because the 87-base-pair reads could not distinguish some IMGT-functional V segments, including TRBV6-2 and TRBV6-3, those segments were excluded. Some 15 rarely observed V segments, including chromosome 9 orphons, were excluded from the earlier analysis of about 500 of the donors because counts were too low. While some public TCRs were present in many individuals, most TCR sequences turned up only very rarely across donors. A few of the identified cytomegalovirus-associated TCR beta chains were confirmed in vitro to be specific for cytomegalovirus antigens. Linkage disequilibrium might explain the correlated functional status among segregating V segments, but an unknown experimental factor could not be ruled out. It was suggested by the authors that the approach could potentially be generalized to other disease states and immunological phenotypes.

The cohort was made up of about 610 healthy bone marrow donors. At the time of sampling, every cohort member was nominally healthy, though immune exposures that went unrecorded were likely present. The donor tested CMV seronegative and was one of the 352 seronegative cohort members. Each donor provided a peripheral blood sample, and peripheral blood mononuclear cells were used for TCR beta sequencing. The Qiagen DNeasy Blood Extraction Kit was used to extract genomic DNA from the blood cell samples. The CDR3 has 14 amino acids, counting the end cysteine and phenylalanine. Of the read, only the CDR3 DNA is kept; its 42 bases are in frame from base 1. V and J lose 7 bases and 3 bases, and a span of 13 bases separates them. In the germline V gene, CDR1 corresponds to LGHNT and CDR2 to FRNRAP. To prepare the library, the immunoSEQ multiplex PCR assay was applied. The multiplex PCR relied on a mix of 60 forward primers for TCR Vbeta segments and 13 reverse primers for TCR Jbeta segments. Amplification of the CDR3 region of rearranged TCR beta genes was performed with a multiplex PCR assay on genomic DNA. On the Illumina HiSeq System, the amplified TCR beta libraries were sequenced as 87-base-pair reads. The paper's processing steps were these. A later analysis counted tens of millions of unique TCR beta chains across the 600 to 850 repertoires, and around 12 million of these chains were shared by at least two donors. Raw reads were error-corrected and collapsed into unique sequences with a nearest-neighbor algorithm that merged closely related sequences to remove PCR and sequencing errors. Alignment of CDR3 sequences to IMGT reference sequences was used to assign V, D and J gene segments. For a sequence to be retained, at least a six-nucleotide match to both a V gene segment and a J gene segment was required. A rearrangement was called productive if the CDR3 had no stop codons and remained in frame with V and J, and every other rearrangement was called non-productive. CDR3 was defined by IMGT convention, running from the second conserved V-encoded cysteine to the conserved J-encoded phenylalanine. Sequences without an unambiguous match to a single V gene segment were excluded from the earlier analysis of several hundred of the donors. In an earlier analysis of 587 of the donors, a V segment was called functional when productive rearrangements were above 56.7%, and segregating when the standard deviation between donors exceeded 5%. To diagnose cytomegalovirus status from the catalog of TCR beta chain sequences, a statistical classification framework was built. V and J gene assignment, in a later analysis, came from comparing TCR nucleotide sequences with IMGT/GENE-DB human TR gene sequences. A later analysis assigned CDR3 sequences and most-parsimonious VDJ recombination scenarios with the TCRdist pipeline. In a later analysis, every TCR beta chain was defined by the combination of its CDR3 amino acid sequence and its V-gene family, and reads without a unique V-gene family were dropped. A later analysis removed several hundred highly shared, low-generation-probability nucleotide sequences to deal with suspected cross-contamination and a sequencing artifact. A later analysis calculated a clonal expansion index for each public chain from normalized within-repertoire ranks of inferred template counts. In a later analysis, generation probabilities were computed with a VDJ recombination model fitted to out-of-frame rearrangements, and the resulting probabilities were checked against IGoR. In a later analysis, hypergeometric tests were used to score TCR-TCR, TCR-HLA and TCR-CMV co-occurrence, with a repertoire-size bias correction applied to TCR pairs. False discovery rates were estimated in a later analysis by permuting HLA or CMV assignments 20 times. In a later analysis, co-occurring TCRs were grouped using DBSCAN, with TCRdist sequence similarity added in when clustering inside HLA-allele-positive subsets. Co-occurrence clustering excluded repertoires with fewer than 30,000 or more than 120,000 public chains, plus five with anomalous nucleotide sharing. TCRdb provides this immuneACCESS table in a form limited to in-frame rearrangements. Some clones are lacking; in checked studies, under half of them reflect an unresolved V gene, and why the rest are absent is not known. D and trimming come from the DNA, and the V and J calls and clone size come from that table. This sample comprises some 100,000 clones, about 83% of them detected only once. 2.7% of the sample belongs to the ten largest clones.

The sample comprised PBMCs. This sequence was found in a female donor in good health and CMV-seronegative. The V gene is TRBV12-5 and the J gene is TRBJ1-5; a tentative D match to TRBD1 spans 6 bases. The DNA reads TGTGCTAGTGTTAACACAGGGTACAATCAGCCCCAGCATTTT. This encodes CASVNTGYNQPQHF.